This TCR beta chain comes out of a study of shared clonotypes between healthy human individuals (dated by TCRdb to the early 2020s). Describing the broader study: Two women and a few men aged 18 to 49 years were included in the cohort. Blood TCR repertoires of about five healthy adults were deeply sequenced to estimate repertoire size and the extent of clonotype sharing between individuals. Libraries were prepared and TCR repertoires were sequenced by different laboratories using diverse techniques, in order to increase sequencing depth and limit assay-specific biases. Between about 0.85 and 10 billion PBMCs per donor were obtained by leukapheresis. For each donor, CD4 naive and CD4 memory were each run on three plates, CD8 naive on two plates, and CD8 memory on one plate. Overall results and qualifications from the work: Estimated clonotype richness was generally larger for naive than for memory subsets. Compared with non-shared clonotypes, the clonotypes found in all four sorted-subset donors had higher generation probabilities. Incomplete sequencing was indicated by rarefaction of sorted-subset datasets, despite the large sequencing depth. Pairwise subsampling led to the expectation that sequencing depth would affect the degree of clonotype sharing among donors. Because the study included a small number of donors, the genetic and exposure-history diversity represented was limited. About 5% of naive CD4, 3.5% of naive CD8, around 2.3% of memory CD4, and more than 0.35% of memory CD8 clonotypes were shared across several donors. Sampling was restricted to blood, and TCR repertoires in tissue are likely to differ from TCR repertoires in blood.

A remark on this clone: Its antigen specificity is not known. No much larger clone exists at a distance of one base, and base qualities are not known.

CD8 naive samples consisted of CD45RO-negative cells that were positively selected for CCR7, yielding a CD45RA+CCR7+ population without TemRA cells. Healthy HIV-negative adults with no recently reported acute infections or vaccinations were included as donors. Every donor was a Caucasian adult residing in Nashville, Tennessee, USA. After blood collection by leukapheresis, PBMCs were isolated using Ficoll-Histopaque density gradient centrifugation and then cryopreserved in the vapor phase of liquid nitrogen. Analytical flow cytometry was used to check the purity and quantity of each magnetically sorted T cell population. Genomic DNA was isolated from each sorted fraction and quantified by UV absorbance on a Nanodrop 2000c. Using the deep immunoSEQ assay, multiplex PCR amplified TCR CDR3 regions from genomic DNA. Extracted genomic DNA from each cell subset was distributed evenly across all wells of several immunoSEQ 96-well plates, and each plate was treated as a replicate. Each replicate PCR for sorted subsets received around 200 ng genomic DNA, equal to about 30,000 T cell genomes. The purified libraries were quantified using a Qubit 3.0 fluorometer, sized with a Bioanalyzer 2100, and then quantified again using the KAPA Library Quantification kit. Every immunoSEQ 96-well plate was sequenced on a dedicated single-read 150-cycle Illumina NextSeq 550 flow cell. In the authors' own workflow: Because the immunoSEQ output held only junctional sequences and lacked quality scores, the filtering could not match the filtering applied to full-length reads. To assign V/J genes and CDR3, sequences were annotated against IMGT germline references using PyIR, a Python wrapper for IgBLAST v1.9. Reads were filtered out if the reads had weak V/J assignments (E-value above 1e-6), no CDR3, stop codons, out-of-frame junctions, or ambiguous translated residues. V3J clonotypes were defined as sequences sharing the same inferred V gene, J gene, and CDR3 amino acid sequence. Percentage overlap between repertoires was calculated by dividing the number of shared unique clonotypes by the size of the smaller repertoire. Three approaches were used to assess repertoire richness: RTK rarefaction, the Chao1 estimator, and Recon v2.1 estimates of unobserved clonotypes. For all TCRbeta clonotypes obtained by the gDNA method from four donors, generation probabilities were computed with OLGA. TCRdb provides this immuneACCESS table in a form limited to in-frame rearrangements. Some clones are lacking; in checked studies, under half of them reflect an unresolved V gene, and why the rest are absent is not known. That table is the source of V, J and clone size, and D and trimming were worked out from the DNA. The sample has roughly 2,000,000 clones on record, around 96% of them singletons. The leading ten clones occupy under 1.5% of the sample.

From the cysteine up to the phenylalanine, the CDR3 has a length of 15 residues. Left in the record is the CDR3 DNA by itself, 45 bases read in frame from the first base. Looking up the germline V gene (reference sequence) yields CDR1 LNHDA and CDR2 SQIVND. Clipping removes 5 bases from V and 7 bases from J, with 14 as the unmatched junction base count. The clonotype was recovered from a man between 18 and 29 years old in good health. The V and J segments used are TRBV19 and TRBJ2-7, and 7 bases in between align with TRBD2. The sequenced sample consisted of naive CD8+ T cells sorted from blood. In light of the paper, this sample's cell subset or site label describes: CD45RA+CCR7+. The CDR3 here reads CASSLGPSGILEQYF. In nucleotide form, the sequence is TGTGCCAGTAGTCTCGGACCTAGCGGCATTCTGGAGCAGTACTTC.